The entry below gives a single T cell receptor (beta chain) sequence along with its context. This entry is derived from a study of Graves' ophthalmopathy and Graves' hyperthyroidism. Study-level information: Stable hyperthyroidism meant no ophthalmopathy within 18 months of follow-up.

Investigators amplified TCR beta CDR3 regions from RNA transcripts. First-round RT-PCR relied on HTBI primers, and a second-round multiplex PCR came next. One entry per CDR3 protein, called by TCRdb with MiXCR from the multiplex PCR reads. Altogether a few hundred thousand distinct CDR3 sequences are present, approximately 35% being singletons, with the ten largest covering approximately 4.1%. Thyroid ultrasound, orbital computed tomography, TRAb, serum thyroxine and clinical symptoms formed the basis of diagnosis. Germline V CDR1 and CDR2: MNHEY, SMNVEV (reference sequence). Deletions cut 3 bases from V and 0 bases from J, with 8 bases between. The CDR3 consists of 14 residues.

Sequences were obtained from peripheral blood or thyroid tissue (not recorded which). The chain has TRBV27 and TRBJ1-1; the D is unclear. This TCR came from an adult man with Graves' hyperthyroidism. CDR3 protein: CASSFNGVNTEAFF. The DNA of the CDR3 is TGTGCCAGCAGTTTCAACGGGGTGAACACTGAAGCTTTCTTT.